This paragraph reports one T cell receptor beta chain. The sample belongs to a study of OX40 agonist ivuxolimab in advanced cancers. Study-wide context: The drug used for patients, ivuxolimab, was an agonistic anti-OX40 (CD134) antibody.

Produced via immunoSEQ multiplex PCR; TCRdb's table is partial and in-frame only. The data show some 70,000 clones, with over 70% seen just once and roughly 1.2% held by the top ten. The V end lost 4 bases, the J end lost 2 bases, and 11 bases lay between the germline ends. Germline-derived CDR1 and CDR2 are LNHDA and SQIVND (reference sequence). The CDR3 has 15 amino acids. The chain has TRBV19 and TRBJ1-4, with a tentative D call TRBD1 (5 bases). The TCR sequence derives from an adult with an advanced solid tumor such as melanoma, head and neck, liver or kidney cancer. The sequences come from CD4+ or CD8+ T cells sorted from blood, collected in a trial of the OX40 agonist ivuxolimab. CDR3 DNA sequence: TGTGCCAGTAGTAGGGGGAGAGGCACTAATGAAAAACTGTTTTTT. Translating it yields CASSRGRGTNEKLFF.